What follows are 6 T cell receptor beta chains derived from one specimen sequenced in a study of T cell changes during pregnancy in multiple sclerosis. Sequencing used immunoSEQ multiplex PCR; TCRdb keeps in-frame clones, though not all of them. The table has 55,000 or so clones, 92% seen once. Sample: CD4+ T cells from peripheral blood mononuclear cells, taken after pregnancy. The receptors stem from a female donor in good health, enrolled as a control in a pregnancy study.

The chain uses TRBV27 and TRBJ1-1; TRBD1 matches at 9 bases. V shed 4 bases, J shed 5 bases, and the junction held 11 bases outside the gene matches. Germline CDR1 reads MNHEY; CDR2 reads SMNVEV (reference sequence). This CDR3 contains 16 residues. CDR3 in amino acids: CASSWVFGQGRTEAFF. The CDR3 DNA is TGTGCCAGCAGTTGGGTGTTTGGACAGGGGAGGACTGAAGCTTTCTTT.

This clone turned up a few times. The CDR3 spells CSVERRDREAFF. As DNA, the CDR3 is TGCAGCGTTGAACGGCGGGATCGGGAAGCTTTCTTT. J is TRBJ1-1 and V is TRBV29-1; the D is unclear. Germline CDR1 reads SQVTM; CDR2 reads ANQGSEA. The CDR3 has 12 residues. With 2 bases removed from V and 8 bases from J, the gap between germline ends came to 12 bases.

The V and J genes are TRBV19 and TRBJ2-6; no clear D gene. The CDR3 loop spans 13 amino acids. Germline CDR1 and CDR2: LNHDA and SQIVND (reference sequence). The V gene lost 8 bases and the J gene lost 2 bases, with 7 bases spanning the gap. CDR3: CASCQAGANVLTF. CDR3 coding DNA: TGTGCCAGTTGTCAGGCTGGGGCCAACGTCCTGACTTTC.

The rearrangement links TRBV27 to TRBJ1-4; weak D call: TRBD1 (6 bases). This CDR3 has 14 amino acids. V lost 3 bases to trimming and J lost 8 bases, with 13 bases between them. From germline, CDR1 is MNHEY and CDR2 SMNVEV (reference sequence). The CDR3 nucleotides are TGTGCCAGCAGTTTTGGGGGCCCGAGGGAAAAACTGTTTTTT. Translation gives CASSFGGPREKLFF.

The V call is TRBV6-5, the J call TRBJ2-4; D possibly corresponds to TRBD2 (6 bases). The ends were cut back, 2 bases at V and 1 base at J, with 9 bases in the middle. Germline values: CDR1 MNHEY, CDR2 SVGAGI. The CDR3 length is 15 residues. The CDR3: CASSYGGTAKNIQYF. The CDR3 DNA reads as TGTGCCAGCAGTTACGGCGGGACTGCCAAAAACATTCAGTACTTC.

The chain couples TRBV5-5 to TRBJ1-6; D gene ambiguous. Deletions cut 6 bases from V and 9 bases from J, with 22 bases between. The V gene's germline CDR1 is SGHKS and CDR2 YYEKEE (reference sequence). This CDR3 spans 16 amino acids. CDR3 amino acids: CASTPLARGEGSPLHF. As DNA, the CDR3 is TGTGCCAGCACCCCCCTCGCCCGGGGAGAAGGTTCACCCCTCCACTTT.